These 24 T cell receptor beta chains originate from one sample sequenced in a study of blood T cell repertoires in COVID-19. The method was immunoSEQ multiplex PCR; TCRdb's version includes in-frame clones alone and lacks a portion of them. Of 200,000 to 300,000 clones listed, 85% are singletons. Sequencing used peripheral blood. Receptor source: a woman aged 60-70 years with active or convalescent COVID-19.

DNA for the CDR3: TGTGCCAGCGAGATTGACAGCCCCTCCGCGGATTCACCCCTCCACTTT. Translating it yields CASEIDSPSADSPLHF. The rearrangement uses TRBV2 and TRBJ1-6; tentative D call: TRBD1 (5 bases). The V end was cut by 8 bases, the J end by 8 bases, with 22 bases between. This CDR3 spans 16 amino acids. CDR1 SNHLY and CDR2 FYNNEI come from the germline V gene. The full variable domain, its missing parts supplied by reference TRBV2 and TRBJ1-6, is EPEVTQTPSHQVTQMGQEVILRCVPISNHLYFYWYRQILGQKVEFLVSFYNNEISEKSEIFDDQFSVERPDGSNFTLKIRSTKLEDSAMYFCASEIDSPSADSPLHFGNGTRLTVT.

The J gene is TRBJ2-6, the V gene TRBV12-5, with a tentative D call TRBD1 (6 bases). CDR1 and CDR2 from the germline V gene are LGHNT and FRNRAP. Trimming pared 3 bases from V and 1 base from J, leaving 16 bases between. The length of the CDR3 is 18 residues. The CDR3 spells CASGFTGTPSSGANVLTF. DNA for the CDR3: TGTGCTAGTGGTTTCACCGGGACACCTTCGTCTGGGGCCAACGTCCTGACTTTC.

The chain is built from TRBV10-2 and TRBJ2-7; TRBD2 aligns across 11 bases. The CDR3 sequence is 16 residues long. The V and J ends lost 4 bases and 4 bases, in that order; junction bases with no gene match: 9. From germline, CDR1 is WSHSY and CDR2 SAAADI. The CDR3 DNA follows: TGCGCCAGCAGTGCGGCTAGCGGGGGGCCAACTTACGAGCAGTACGTC. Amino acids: CASSAASGGPTYEQYV.

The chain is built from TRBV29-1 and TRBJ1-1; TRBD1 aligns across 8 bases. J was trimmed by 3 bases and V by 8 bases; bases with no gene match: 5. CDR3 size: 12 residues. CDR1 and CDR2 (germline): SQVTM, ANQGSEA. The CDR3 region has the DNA TGCAGCCATGACAGGGGCCACACTGAAGCTTTCTTT. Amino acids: CSHDRGHTEAFF. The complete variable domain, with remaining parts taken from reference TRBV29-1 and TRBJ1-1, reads SAVISQKPSRDICQRGTSLTIQCQVDSQVTMMFWYRQQPGQSLTLIATANQGSEATYESGFVIDKFPISRPNLTFSTLTVSNMSPEDSSIYLCSHDRGHTEAFFGQGTRLTVV.

CDR3: CASSPRGAEAFF. CDR3 DNA: TGTGCCAGCAGCCCACGGGGGGCTGAAGCTTTCTTT. This chain links TRBV13 with TRBJ1-1; weak D call: TRBD1 (5 bases). The germline CDR1 and CDR2 sequences are PRHDT and FYEKMQ (reference sequence). This CDR3 region has 12 residues. Deletions cut 5 bases from V and 6 bases from J, with 10 bases between.

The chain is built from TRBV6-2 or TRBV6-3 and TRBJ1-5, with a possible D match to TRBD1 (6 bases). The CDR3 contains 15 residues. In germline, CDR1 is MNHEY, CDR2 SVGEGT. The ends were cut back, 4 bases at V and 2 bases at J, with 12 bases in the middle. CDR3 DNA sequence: TGTGCCAGCAGTTTCCAGGGGATGGGCAATCAGCCCCAGCATTTT. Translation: CASSFQGMGNQPQHF.

The CDR3 sequence: CASSSPGLTYEQYF. The CDR3 coding sequence is TGTGCCAGCAGCTCCCCGGGGTTGACCTACGAGCAGTACTTC. The rearrangement joins TRBV7-9 to TRBJ2-7; D perhaps matches TRBD2 (5 bases). Trimming shortened V by 4 bases and J by 2 bases, and 12 bases separated the two germline ends. The CDR3 consists of 14 residues. CDR1 and CDR2 from the germline V gene are SEHNR and FQNEAQ (reference sequence).

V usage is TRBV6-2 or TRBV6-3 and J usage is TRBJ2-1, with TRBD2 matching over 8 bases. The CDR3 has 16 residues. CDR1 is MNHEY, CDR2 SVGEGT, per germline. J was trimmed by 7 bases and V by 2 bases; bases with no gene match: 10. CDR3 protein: CASSYPFSGGGNEQFF. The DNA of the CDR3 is TGTGCCAGCAGTTACCCCTTCAGCGGGGGCGGGAATGAGCAGTTCTTC.

CDR3 loop: CASSVTGFSYNEQFF. As DNA, the CDR3 is TGCGCCAGCAGCGTGACGGGATTCTCCTACAATGAGCAGTTCTTC. The chain employs TRBV5-1 and TRBJ2-1, with D maybe TRBD2 (5 bases). The CDR3 extends over 15 amino acids. Trimming took off 4 bases at V and 0 bases at J, with 11 bases between the two ends. Germline V CDR1 and CDR2: SGHRS, YFSETQ.

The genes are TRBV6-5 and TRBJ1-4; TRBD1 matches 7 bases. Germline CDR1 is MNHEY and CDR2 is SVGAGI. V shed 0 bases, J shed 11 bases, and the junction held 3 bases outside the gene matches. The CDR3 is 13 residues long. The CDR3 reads CASSYSTGQKLFF. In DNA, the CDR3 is TGTGCCAGCAGTTACTCGACAGGGCAGAAACTGTTTTTT.

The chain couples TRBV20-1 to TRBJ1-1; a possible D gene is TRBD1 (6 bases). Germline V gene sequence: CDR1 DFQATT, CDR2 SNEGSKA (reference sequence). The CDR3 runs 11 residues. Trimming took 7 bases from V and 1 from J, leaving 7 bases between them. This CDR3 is CSVGQNTEAFF. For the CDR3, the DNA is TGCAGTGTGGGACAGAACACTGAAGCTTTCTTT.

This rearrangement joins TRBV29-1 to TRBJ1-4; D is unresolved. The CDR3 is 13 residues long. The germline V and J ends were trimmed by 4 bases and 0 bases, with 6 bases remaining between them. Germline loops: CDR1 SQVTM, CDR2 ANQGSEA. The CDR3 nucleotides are TGCAGCGTTGCTACTTCAACTAATGAAAAACTGTTTTTT. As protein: CSVATSTNEKLFF.

This CDR3 reads CASSLGRQTDYEQYF. As DNA, the CDR3 is TGTGCCAGCAGTCTCGGAAGACAGACAGACTACGAGCAGTACTTC. The chain is built from TRBV6-5 and TRBJ2-7; D is possibly TRBD1 (5 bases). Trimming left V 5 bases short and J 3 bases short, with 17 bases between. The V gene's germline CDR1 is MNHEY and CDR2 SVGAGI. The CDR3 consists of 15 residues.

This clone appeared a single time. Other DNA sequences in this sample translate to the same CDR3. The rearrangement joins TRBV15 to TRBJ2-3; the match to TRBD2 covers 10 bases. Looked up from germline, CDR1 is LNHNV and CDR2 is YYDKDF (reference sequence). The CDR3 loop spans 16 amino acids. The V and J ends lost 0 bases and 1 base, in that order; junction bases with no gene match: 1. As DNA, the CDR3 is TGTGCCACCAGCAGAGATCTAGCGGGAGGCACAGATACGCAGTATTTT. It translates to CATSRDLAGGTDTQYF.

The CDR3 sequence: CASSRGKTQYF. CDR3 DNA: TGTGCCAGCAGCCGGGGGAAGACCCAGTACTTC. The chain joins TRBV21-1 to TRBJ2-5; the table's D call, TRBD2, was not checked against the DNA. TRBV21-1 is a pseudogene segment. The CDR3 runs 11 residues.

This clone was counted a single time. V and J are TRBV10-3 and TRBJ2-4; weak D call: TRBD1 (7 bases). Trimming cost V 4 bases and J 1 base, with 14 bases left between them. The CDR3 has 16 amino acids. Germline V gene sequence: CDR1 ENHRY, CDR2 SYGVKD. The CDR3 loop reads CAISGGTVGAKNIQYF. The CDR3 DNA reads TGTGCCATCAGTGGCGGGACAGTGGGGGCCAAAAACATTCAGTACTTC.

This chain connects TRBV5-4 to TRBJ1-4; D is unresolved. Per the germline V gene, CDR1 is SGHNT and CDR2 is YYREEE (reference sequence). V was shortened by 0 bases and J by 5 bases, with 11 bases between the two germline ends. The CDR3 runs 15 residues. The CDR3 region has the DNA TGTGCCAGCAGCTTGGTTCCGGGTTCGAATGAAAAACTGTTTTTT. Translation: CASSLVPGSNEKLFF.

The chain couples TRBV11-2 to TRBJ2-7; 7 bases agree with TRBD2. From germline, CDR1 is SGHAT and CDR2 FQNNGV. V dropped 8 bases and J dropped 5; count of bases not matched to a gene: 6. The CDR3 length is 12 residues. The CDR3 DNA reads TGTGCCAGCGGGCGGGAGAGCCACGAGCAGTACTTC. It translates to CASGRESHEQYF.

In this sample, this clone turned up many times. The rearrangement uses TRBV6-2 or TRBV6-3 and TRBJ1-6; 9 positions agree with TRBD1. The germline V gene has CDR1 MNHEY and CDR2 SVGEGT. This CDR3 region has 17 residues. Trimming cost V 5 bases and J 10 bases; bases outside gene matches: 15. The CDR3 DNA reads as TGTGCCAGCAGTCAGCGTTGGAGTGGGACAGGGTACTCACCCCTCCACTTT. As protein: CASSQRWSGTGYSPLHF.

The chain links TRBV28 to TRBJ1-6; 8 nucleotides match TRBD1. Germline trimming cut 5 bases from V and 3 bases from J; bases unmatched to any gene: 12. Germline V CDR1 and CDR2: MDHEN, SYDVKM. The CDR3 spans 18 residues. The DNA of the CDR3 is TGTGCCAGCAGTCTCACCGGGACAGGCAACATCTATAATTCACCCCTCCACTTT. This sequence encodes CASSLTGTGNIYNSPLHF.

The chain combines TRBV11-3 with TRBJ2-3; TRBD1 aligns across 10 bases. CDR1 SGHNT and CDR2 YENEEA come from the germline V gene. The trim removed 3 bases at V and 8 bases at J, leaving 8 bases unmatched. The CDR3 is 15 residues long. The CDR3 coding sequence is TGTGCCAGCAGCTTTCTGACAGGGGGCTACCGTACGCAGTATTTT. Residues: CASSFLTGGYRTQYF.

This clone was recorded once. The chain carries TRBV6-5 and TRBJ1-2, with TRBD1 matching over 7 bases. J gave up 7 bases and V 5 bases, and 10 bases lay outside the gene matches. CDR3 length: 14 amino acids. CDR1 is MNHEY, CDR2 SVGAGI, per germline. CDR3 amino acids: CASSIRGTLSGYTF. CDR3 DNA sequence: TGTGCCAGCAGTATCAGGGGGACCTTAAGTGGCTACACCTTC.

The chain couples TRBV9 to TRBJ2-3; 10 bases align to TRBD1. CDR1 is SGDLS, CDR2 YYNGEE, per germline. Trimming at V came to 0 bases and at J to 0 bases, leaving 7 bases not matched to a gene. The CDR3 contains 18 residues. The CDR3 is CASSVDPGTGDSTDTQYF. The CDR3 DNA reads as TGTGCCAGCAGCGTAGACCCAGGGACAGGGGACAGCACAGATACGCAGTATTTT.

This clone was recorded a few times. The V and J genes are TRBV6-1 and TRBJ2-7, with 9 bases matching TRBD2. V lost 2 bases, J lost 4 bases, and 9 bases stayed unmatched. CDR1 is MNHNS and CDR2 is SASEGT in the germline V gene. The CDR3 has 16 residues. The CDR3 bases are TGTGCCAGCAGTGAACCTCCGATGGCGGGGGGGTACGAGCAGTACGTC. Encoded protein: CASSEPPMAGGYEQYV.